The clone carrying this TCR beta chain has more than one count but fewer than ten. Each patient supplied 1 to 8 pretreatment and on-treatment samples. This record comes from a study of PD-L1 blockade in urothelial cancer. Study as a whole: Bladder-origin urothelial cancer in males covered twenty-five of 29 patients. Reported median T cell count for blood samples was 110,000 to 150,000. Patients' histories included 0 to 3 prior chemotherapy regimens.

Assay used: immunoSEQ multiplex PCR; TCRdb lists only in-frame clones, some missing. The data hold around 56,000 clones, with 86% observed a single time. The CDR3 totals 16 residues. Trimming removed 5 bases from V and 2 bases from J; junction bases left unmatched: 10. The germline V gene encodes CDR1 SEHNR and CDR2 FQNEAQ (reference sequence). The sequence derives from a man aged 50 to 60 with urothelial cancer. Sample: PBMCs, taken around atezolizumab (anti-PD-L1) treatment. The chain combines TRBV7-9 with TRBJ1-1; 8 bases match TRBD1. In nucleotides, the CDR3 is TGTGCCAGCAGCCTGACCGGGACAGGTTTCAACACTGAAGCTTTCTTT. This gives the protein CASSLTGTGFNTEAFF.